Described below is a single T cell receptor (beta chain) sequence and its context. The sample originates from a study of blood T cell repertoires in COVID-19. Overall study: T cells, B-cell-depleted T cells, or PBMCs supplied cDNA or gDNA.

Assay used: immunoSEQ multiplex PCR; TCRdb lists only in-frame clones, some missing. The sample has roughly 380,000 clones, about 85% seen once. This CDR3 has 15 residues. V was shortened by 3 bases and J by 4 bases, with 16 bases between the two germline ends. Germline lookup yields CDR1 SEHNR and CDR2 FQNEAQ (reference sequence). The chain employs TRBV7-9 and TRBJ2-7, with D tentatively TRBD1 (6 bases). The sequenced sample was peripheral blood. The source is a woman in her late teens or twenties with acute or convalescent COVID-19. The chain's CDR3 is CASSLATGPLYEQYF. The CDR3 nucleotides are TGTGCCAGCAGCTTGGCGACAGGTCCCCTTTACGAGCAGTACTTC.